This TCR beta chain appears in the sequencing data of a study of T-cell memory formation after mild COVID-19. Study-level information: TCR clusters were mostly confined to one donor each.

This clonotype has just one count. Its antigen remains unknown. TCRdb redid the calling of the 5' RACE reads with MiXCR, one entry per CDR3 protein. The sample holds about 600,000 distinct CDR3 sequences, about 20% seen once. The germline V and J ends were trimmed by 4 bases and 8 bases, with 14 bases remaining between them. The CDR3 consists of 12 residues. CDR1 DFQATT and CDR2 SNEGSKA come from the germline V gene (reference sequence). Findings and caveats of the study: The CD4+ clones that contracted clustered mainly within CM and EM, and the CD8+ clones concentrated in EMRA. A balance of CD4 and CD8 characterized clones contracting day 15 to 85, whereas later expanders leaned CD4+. Detection of some responders pre-infection suggested pre-existing cross-reactive memory T cells participated.

This TCR derives from an adult woman who had mild COVID-19 (a few samples of this study predate the infection). Cell type and time point are not known. Sequenced material: PBMCs or a T cell subset sorted from them (not recorded which). J is TRBJ1-2 and V is TRBV20-1; possibly TRBD1 for D (5 bases). CDR3 nucleotides: TGCAGTGCTATCGGGACGCAGGGAGGCTACACCTTC. Residues: CSAIGTQGGYTF.